Sequencing of this T cell receptor (beta chain) was carried out in a study of a mutant IDH1 vaccine in newly diagnosed glioma (TCRdb year 2021). Study-wide context: Patients were given eight vaccinations, in weeks 1, 3, 5, 7, 11, 15, 19 and 23, which matched visits V03 through V10. In the chemotherapy-containing groups, vaccination started alongside temozolomide cycles, whereas in patients who had radiotherapy alone it started 4-6 weeks after radiotherapy. Of the roughly 34 treated patients, around 62% were male and about 38% were female, and the mean age was roughly 38 years. Prior to enrollment, standard therapy consisting of radiotherapy alone, temozolomide alone, or radiochemotherapy with temozolomide had been administered to patients, with the combination being received by most patients. Peripheral blood was drawn at six visits: V03 (baseline), V05, V07, V10, V12 and V13. For exploratory analyses, longitudinal TCRB deep sequencing was carried out in about two dozen treated patients wherever samples were available.

The library was built by means of the immunoSEQ multiplex PCR assay. Rearranged TCR beta chain sequences were amplified with the hsTCRB Kit following the manufacturer's protocol. Sequencing of TCRB libraries was carried out on an Illumina MiSeq. The study's own analysis went as follows. Demultiplexing, trimming and gene mapping were performed with the kit vendor's proprietary platform. TCRdb took over this immuneACCESS table, retaining in-frame rearrangements with V and J assigned. Such tables are incomplete; in checked studies, under half of the missing clones stem from an unresolved V gene, and the remainder is unexplained. V, J and clone size derive from that table, while D and trimming were established from the DNA sequence. Recorded for this sample are about 64,000 clones; approximately 84% of them occurred a single time. The ten top clones hold approximately 3.8% of the sample. What this sample's time point label stands for: week 23, last vaccination. A 20-mer mutant IDH1 peptide at 300 micrograms in Montanide made up each vaccine dose, which was injected subcutaneously together with topical imiquimod. Donors had newly diagnosed WHO grade 3 or 4 IDH1-mutant astrocytomas with loss of nuclear ATRX. The samples were drawn from NOA16, a multicentre, single-arm, open-label phase I trial in Germany that tested a mutant IDH1 peptide vaccine in humans for the first time. The DNeasy Blood and Tissue Kit was used to extract genomic DNA from EDTA blood for TCRB sequencing.

As regards this clone: The specificity of this receptor is unknown. No much larger clone is present one base from it, and per-base qualities are unavailable.

The study at large found these results: Selection of PBMC samples for TCRB deep sequencing was based on availability. The authors stated that sample limitations prevented analyses of patient blood samples from being reproduced. No apparent relationship was observed between pseudoprogression and alterations in the top peripheral T cell clonotypes detected by TCRB sequencing. Vaccine-induced immune responses across multiple MHC alleles were detected in 93.3% of patients.

This specimen was PBMCs, taken from a glioma patient whose treatment included an IDH1 peptide vaccine. The clonotype was recovered from a man aged 25 to 45 with glioma.

Read as DNA, the sequence is TGTGCCAGCAGCCGCGACAGGGTCTCCGGGGAGCTGTTTTTT. It specifies CASSRDRVSGELFF. The rearrangement combines TRBV11-3 with TRBJ2-2; 7 junctional bases match TRBD1. The CDR3 runs 14 amino acids, cysteine and phenylalanine included. Only the CDR3 DNA is retained, 42 bases long and in frame from the first base. V is cut back by 5 bases and J by 6 bases, with 6 bases in the junction unmatched. The germline V gene yields SGHNT for CDR1 and YENEEA for CDR2.